A selection of T cell receptor beta chains follows, all from one sample in a study of T-cell memory formation after mild COVID-19. TCRdb passed the 5' RACE reads through MiXCR, listing each CDR3 protein once. The sample carries around 320,000 distinct CDR3 sequences, around 27% recorded once. The sequenced sample consisted of PBMCs or a T cell subset sorted from them (not recorded which). The receptors come from an adult woman who had mild COVID-19 (a few samples of this study predate the infection). Cell type and time point are not known. CDR3s include the opening cysteine and the closing phenylalanine or tryptophan. A D gene is named only where the DNA matches it firmly. Some rows have no size entry. The others give once, few or many, or a class for an expanded clone.

cdr3_length clone_size d_call j_call v_call cdr3_nt cdr3_aa
18 few TRBD2 TRBJ2-5 TRBV4-1 TGCGCCAGCAGCCAAGATAGGAGCGGGGGGGCCGTGGAGGAGACCCAGTACTTC CASSQDRSGGAVEETQYF
15 few TRBD2 TRBJ2-3 TRBV10-3 TGTGCCATCAGTGATGTCGGGAGGGGCACAGATACGCAGTATTTT CAISDVGRGTDTQYF
13 - - TRBJ2-1 TRBV24-1 TGTGCCACCAGTGACTACGGGACCGATGAGCAGTTCTTC CATSDYGTDEQFF
16 - TRBD2 TRBJ2-1 TRBV5-1 TGCGCCAGCACCCCTTTCATAGCGGGCTCCTACAATGAGCAGTTCTTC CASTPFIAGSYNEQFF
15 - - TRBJ2-1 TRBV5-5 TGTGCCAGCTTAACCGGGACTTCCTCCTACAATGAGCAGTTCTTC CASLTGTSSYNEQFF
13 many - TRBJ1-1 TRBV5-1 TGCGCCAGCAGCACCGGAAGTAACACTGAAGCTTTCTTT CASSTGSNTEAFF
14 few - TRBJ2-6 TRBV18 TGTGCCAGCTCACGCGACAGAAAGACGGCCGTCCTGACTTTC CASSRDRKTAVLTF
16 few TRBD2 TRBJ2-3 TRBV12-3/TRBV12-4 TGTGCCAGCAGTTTTTCGGGGGGAGCTAGCACAGATACGCAGTATTTT CASSFSGGASTDTQYF
16 - - TRBJ1-1 TRBV27 TGTGCCAGCAGTTTATCCCCGACGTTCATTTACCCTGAAGCTTTCTTT CASSLSPTFIYPEAFF
13 - - TRBJ1-2 TRBV6-1 TGTGCCAGCACGGCGGGGGCAAGCTATGGCTACACCTTC CASTAGASYGYTF
16 - - TRBJ1-1 TRBV18 TGTGCCAGCTCACCAATTAATAGCAAGTCGAACACTGAAGCTTTCTTT CASSPINSKSNTEAFF
15 - - TRBJ2-4 TRBV12-3/TRBV12-4 TGTGCCAGCAGTTTAAGATCACGGGGGTTATCGATTCAGTACTTC CASSLRSRGLSIQYF
18 few - TRBJ2-3 TRBV16 TGTGCCAGCAGCCTACCCCCCCGGGTCTCAACTAGCACAGATACGCAGTATTTT CASSLPPRVSTSTDTQYF
15 - - TRBJ1-2 TRBV6-1 TGTGCCAGCAGTGAAGCAATGGGGGGCTTGGATGGCTACACCTTC CASSEAMGGLDGYTF
14 - - TRBJ2-1 TRBV6-5 TGTGCCAGCAGTTTCGGGACTGCCGTCGATGAGCAGTTCTTC CASSFGTAVDEQFF
14 many - TRBJ2-4 TRBV20-1 TGCAGTGCTAGCGACGGACGGGACTTGGGCATTCAGTACTTC CSASDGRDLGIQYF
16 - - TRBJ2-3 TRBV13 TGTGCCAGCAGTCGTAACAAATGGGGGCGAACAGATACGCAGTATTTT CASSRNKWGRTDTQYF
14 - - TRBJ1-3 TRBV7-8 TGTGCCAGCCGTGGAGATAGCTCTGGAAACACCATATATTTT CASRGDSSGNTIYF
15 few - TRBJ1-3 TRBV5-1 TGCGCCAGCAGCTTGGCGTCAGACTCTGGAAACACCATATATTTT CASSLASDSGNTIYF
15 few TRBD1 TRBJ2-1 TRBV13 TGTGCCAGCAGCTTGGACAGGGCTACCTACAATGAGCAGTTCTTC CASSLDRATYNEQFF
14 - TRBD1 TRBJ1-6 TRBV20-1 TGCAGTGCACTAGAGAGGGGGCTGCAATCACCCCTCCACTTT CSALERGLQSPLHF
14 - - TRBJ1-1 TRBV6-2/TRBV6-3 TGTGCCAGCACCGCCGGGGGGGCCGTCACTGAAGCTTTCTTT CASTAGGAVTEAFF
16 - TRBD1 TRBJ2-6 TRBV7-8 TGTGCCAGCAGCTCGACAGGGGGCACTGGGGCCAACGTCCTGACTTTC CASSSTGGTGANVLTF
15 many TRBD2 TRBJ2-7 TRBV4-2 TGTGCCAGCAGCCAAGGCTCTAGCGGGGGCTACGAGCAGTACTTC CASSQGSSGGYEQYF
14 - TRBD1 TRBJ1-2 TRBV27 TGTGCCAGCAGTAACAGGGGTTCTTCCTATGGCTACACCTTC CASSNRGSSYGYTF
18 - TRBD1 TRBJ2-3 TRBV6-2/TRBV6-3 TGTGCCAGCAGCCCGGGGAAATCCGGACAGGGGGTTCGGGATACGCAGTATTTT CASSPGKSGQGVRDTQYF
14 - TRBD1 TRBJ2-7 TRBV20-1 TGCAGTGCTAGTAGGGGACAGGGGATAGGCGAGCAGTACTTC CSASRGQGIGEQYF
15 - - TRBJ2-3 TRBV5-5 TGTGCCAGCAGCTCCTGGGGGGCGAGCACAGATACGCAGTATTTT CASSSWGASTDTQYF
15 - - TRBJ1-2 TRBV7-9 TGTGCCAGCAGCTCCAGCGGCAGGGTTGGCTATGGCTACACCTTC CASSSSGRVGYGYTF
13 few - TRBJ2-3 TRBV24-1 TGTGCCACCAGTGAGGCAGCCACAGATACGCAGTATTTT CATSEAATDTQYF
17 few - TRBJ1-3 TRBV7-6 TGTGCCAGCAGCTCCTCCCCGGGAGGGGTTTCTGGAAACACCATATATTTT CASSSSPGGVSGNTIYF
14 few TRBD1 TRBJ1-1 TRBV7-2 TGTGCCAGCAGCCACGGACAGGTGATCACTGAAGCTTTCTTT CASSHGQVITEAFF
15 few - TRBJ2-3 TRBV12-3/TRBV12-4 TGTGCCAGCAGTTCCCTCGGAGAGGGCACAGATACGCAGTATTTT CASSSLGEGTDTQYF
12 - - TRBJ1-2 TRBV7-9 TGTGCCAGCAGCTTAGCCAGTGGGGACTACACCTTC CASSLASGDYTF
15 - TRBD2 TRBJ2-7 TRBV20-1 TGCAGTGCATCTCACGTGGGACTAGCGGGAGACGAGCAGTACTTC CSASHVGLAGDEQYF
14 - TRBD2 TRBJ2-1 TRBV6-2/TRBV6-3 TGTGCCAGCACCAAACTAGCGGACTACAATGAGCAGTTCTTC CASTKLADYNEQFF
15 - TRBD1 TRBJ2-2 TRBV6-1 TGTGCCAGCAGTAGGGACAGGGGGCGAACCGGGGAGCTGTTTTTT CASSRDRGRTGELFF
12 - - TRBJ2-5 TRBV29-1 TGCAGCGTTCTACAGGGTGGGGAGACCCAGTACTTC CSVLQGGETQYF
15 few - TRBJ2-2 TRBV5-1 TGCGCCAGCAGCTTAGACCCAGCGAACACCGGGGAGCTGTTTTTT CASSLDPANTGELFF
16 - - TRBJ2-3 TRBV7-8 TGTGCCAGCAGCTTAGAGATTAGCGGCGGCACAGATACGCAGTATTTT CASSLEISGGTDTQYF
12 - - TRBJ1-1 TRBV7-2 TGTGCCAGCAGCCTATACTCGACTGAAGCTTTCTTT CASSLYSTEAFF
13 - - TRBJ2-7 TRBV4-1 TGCGCCAGCAGCCAAGTGTACAACGCAGAGCAGTACTTC CASSQVYNAEQYF
14 - TRBD1 TRBJ1-2 TRBV3-1 TGTGCCAGCAGCGACCGGGACAGGGGCGATGGCTACACCTTC CASSDRDRGDGYTF
15 - TRBD1 TRBJ1-1 TRBV6-2/TRBV6-3 TGTGCCAGCAGTTACTTCGGGACAGAGAACACTGAAGCTTTCTTT CASSYFGTENTEAFF
14 - - TRBJ1-6 TRBV5-1 TGCGCCAGCAGCTTGACAGACTATAATTCACCCCTCCACTTT CASSLTDYNSPLHF
16 - TRBD1 TRBJ1-3 TRBV12-3/TRBV12-4 TGTGCCAGCAGAAGAGACAGGGGCACTGTAGGAAACACCATATATTTT CASRRDRGTVGNTIYF
13 few - TRBJ1-2 TRBV24-1 TGTGCCACCTCCACGACGGGATTCTATGGCTACACCTTC CATSTTGFYGYTF
14 - - TRBJ2-6 TRBV20-1 TGCAGTGCTAGGGCCGGCTCTGGGGCCAACGTCCTGACTTTC CSARAGSGANVLTF
15 - - TRBJ1-5 TRBV27 TGTGCCAGCAGTCCGGGACTCTCGCTTCGTGGGCCCCAGCATTTT CASSPGLSLRGPQHF
16 - TRBD1 TRBJ1-1 TRBV5-1 TGCGCCAGCAGCTTGGGACAGGGCAGAATGAACACTGAAGCTTTCTTT CASSLGQGRMNTEAFF
17 - TRBD2 TRBJ2-5 TRBV6-1 TGTGCCAGCAGTGAGCTAGCGGGGGGGCTACATGGAGAGACCCAGTACTTC CASSELAGGLHGETQYF
15 - TRBD2 TRBJ2-5 TRBV7-6 TGTGCCAGCAGCTTAGCAACCGGGGGGAAAGAGACCCAGTACTTC CASSLATGGKETQYF
15 - - TRBJ2-3 TRBV4-1 TGCGCCAGCAGCCAAGCTGCTAGCGGCACAGATACGCAGTATTTT CASSQAASGTDTQYF
14 few - TRBJ1-1 TRBV6-2/TRBV6-3 TGTGCCAGCAGTTACGGGAGGAAGAACACTGAAGCTTTCTTT CASSYGRKNTEAFF
14 few TRBD1 TRBJ2-3 TRBV7-3 TGTGCCAGCAGCCCGGGACAGCACACAGATACGCAGTATTTT CASSPGQHTDTQYF